This TCR beta chain was documented in a study of cytomegalovirus exposure and HLA in healthy donors. Healthy bone marrow donors made up the cohort. 13 Jbeta primers and 60 Vbeta primers were used for the PCR. This table comes from immunoSEQ multiplex PCR, and its TCRdb copy is limited to in-frame clones, with some not included. The sample consists of 120,000 or so clones, around 73% of them appearing once. CDR3 length: 13 residues. Germline CDR1 is LGHNA and CDR2 is YSLEER. V dropped 0 bases and J dropped 6 bases, with 7 bases sitting between them. Findings and caveats of the study: Earlier results showed most TCR beta V segments being productive about 87% or about 30% of the time. When analyzed later, a missense DCLRE1C variant was found to be linked to TCR beta V- and J-gene trimming.

Concerning this clone itself: The antigen is not known.

The sequenced sample consisted of PBMCs. This chain joins TRBV4-3 and TRBJ2-3; no clear D. The source of this sequence is a woman between 40 and 55 years old in good health and CMV-seropositive. The CDR3 DNA sequence: TGCGCCAGCAGCCAAGATTATCGGGATACGCAGTATTTT. Amino acids: CASSQDYRDTQYF.